The 3 T cell receptor beta chains in this list originate from one sample, sequenced in a study of blood T cell repertoires in COVID-19. Profiled with immunoSEQ multiplex PCR; TCRdb holds only in-frame clones, not every one. This sample has 95,000 to 150,000 clones, with 84% found just once. The sample was PBMCs or T cells enriched from blood (not recorded which). The receptors were gathered from a woman younger than 45 who had recovered from COVID-19.

The chain carries TRBV19 and TRBJ1-5, with TRBD1 as a possible D gene (5 bases). V was clipped by 0 bases and J by 7 bases, with 7 bases between them. The germline V gene has CDR1 LNHDA and CDR2 SQIVND (reference sequence). This CDR3 has 13 amino acids. The CDR3 sequence: CASSIDYRQPQHF. The CDR3, as DNA: TGTGCCAGTAGTATAGATTACAGGCAGCCCCAGCATTTT.

The chain couples TRBV4-3 to TRBJ2-1; the match to TRBD2 covers 13 bases. The CDR3 is 17 amino acids. Trimming at V came to 2 bases and at J to 1 base, leaving 2 bases not matched to a gene. Germline CDR1 and CDR2: LGHNA and YSLEER. The CDR3, as DNA: TGCGCCAGCAGCCAACAACTAGCGGGAGGGTCCTACAATGAGCAGTTCTTC. Its translation is CASSQQLAGGSYNEQFF.

The chain has TRBV27 and TRBJ2-1; TRBD2 agrees at 9 bases. CDR1 is MNHEY, CDR2 SMNVEV, per germline (reference sequence). Trimming removed 8 bases from V and 3 bases from J; junction bases left unmatched: 2. This CDR3 has 13 amino acids. CDR3 nucleotides: TGTGCCAGCGGTAGCGGGAGCTACAATGAGCAGTTCTTC. Translating gives CASGSGSYNEQFF.